A single sample gave rise to the 5 T cell receptor beta chains below, sequenced in a study of cytomegalovirus exposure and HLA in healthy donors. Use of 60 Vbeta and 13 Jbeta primers characterized the PCR. Sequencing was performed with immunoSEQ multiplex PCR; in TCRdb, only in-frame clones are kept and a portion is missing. In the table there are some 200,000 clones, about 89% of which are singletons. Sequencing was carried out using PBMCs. Receptors originate from a woman in her late teens or twenties in good health and CMV-seronegative.

The chain uses TRBV2 and TRBJ2-1; 11 bases fit TRBD2. V was clipped by 4 bases and J by 4 bases; unmatched bases: 0. CDR1 is SNHLY and CDR2 is FYNNEI in the germline V gene. The CDR3 is 14 amino acids. DNA for the CDR3: TGTGCCAGCAGTGGACTAGCGGGATACAATGAGCAGTTCTTC. Translated: CASSGLAGYNEQFF. Based on the CDR3 plus reference TRBV2 and TRBJ2-1, the full variable domain is EPEVTQTPSHQVTQMGQEVILRCVPISNHLYFYWYRQILGQKVEFLVSFYNNEISEKSEIFDDQFSVERPDGSNFTLKIRSTKLEDSAMYFCASSGLAGYNEQFFGPGTRLTVL.

The rearrangement links TRBV21-1 to TRBJ2-7; the table calls TRBD1, which could not be checked here. TRBV21-1 is listed as a pseudogene. The CDR3 spans 14 residues. CDR3 in amino acids: CASSLRWAAYEQYF. In DNA form, the CDR3 reads TGTGCCAGCAGCCTCCGGTGGGCAGCCTACGAGCAGTACTTC.

The V call is TRBV5-6, the J call TRBJ1-1; D not resolved. The CDR3 loop spans 14 amino acids. Germline V lookup: CDR1 SGHDT, CDR2 YYEEEE. Trimming took off 3 bases at V and 4 bases at J, with 13 bases between the two ends. DNA for the CDR3: TGTGCCAGCAGCTCGGTCCATTTCCTCACTGAAGCTTTCTTT. Amino acids: CASSSVHFLTEAFF.

The V gene is TRBV29-1, the J gene TRBJ1-2, with D tentatively TRBD1 (6 bases). CDR1 and CDR2 from the germline V gene are SQVTM and ANQGSEA. V was cut by 5 bases and J by 7 bases, with 23 bases left in between. The CDR3 has 15 amino acids. The CDR3 DNA sequence: TGCAGCGTTTTTACAGGGAGCTGGGAGCCCCTTGGCTACACCTTC. This translates into CSVFTGSWEPLGYTF.

The rearrangement uses TRBV4-2 and TRBJ2-2; no firm D call. This CDR3 spans 16 amino acids. Trimming stripped 0 bases from V and 5 bases from J, with 13 bases between. Germline V gene lookup returns CDR1 LGHNA and CDR2 YNFKEQ. The CDR3 DNA follows: TGTGCCAGCAGCCAAGATCCTAATCCCGGGACCGGGGAGCTGTTTTTT. The encoded protein is CASSQDPNPGTGELFF.